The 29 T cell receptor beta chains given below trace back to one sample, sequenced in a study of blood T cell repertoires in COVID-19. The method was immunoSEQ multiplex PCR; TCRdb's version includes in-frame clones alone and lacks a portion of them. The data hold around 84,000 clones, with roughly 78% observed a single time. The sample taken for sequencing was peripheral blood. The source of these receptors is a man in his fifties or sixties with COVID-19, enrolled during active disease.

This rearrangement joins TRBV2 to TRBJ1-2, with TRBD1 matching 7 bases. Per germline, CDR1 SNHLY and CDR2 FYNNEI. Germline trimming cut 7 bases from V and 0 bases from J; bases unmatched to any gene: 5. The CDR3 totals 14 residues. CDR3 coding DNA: TGTGCCAGCACTCAGGGGGATACTAACTATGGCTACACCTTC. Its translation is CASTQGDTNYGYTF.

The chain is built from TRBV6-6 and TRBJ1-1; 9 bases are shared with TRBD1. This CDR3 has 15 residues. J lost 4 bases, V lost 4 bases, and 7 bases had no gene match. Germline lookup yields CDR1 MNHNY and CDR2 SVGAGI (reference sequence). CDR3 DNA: TGTGCCAGCAGTTCGACAGGGGGGACGGTCACTGAAGCTTTCTTT. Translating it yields CASSSTGGTVTEAFF.

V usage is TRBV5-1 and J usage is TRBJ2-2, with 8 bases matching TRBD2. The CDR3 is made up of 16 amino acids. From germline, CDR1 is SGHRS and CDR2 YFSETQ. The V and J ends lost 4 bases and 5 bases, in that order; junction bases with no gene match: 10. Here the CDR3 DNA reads TGCGCCAGCAGCCGGGACGGGGGGGCGTGGACCGGGGAGCTGTTTTTT. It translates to CASSRDGGAWTGELFF. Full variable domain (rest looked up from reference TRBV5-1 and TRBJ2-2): KAGVTQTPRYLIKTRGQQVTLSCSPISGHRSVSWYQQTPGQGLQFLFEYFSETQRNKGNFPGRFSGRQFSNSRSEMNVSTLELGDSALYLCASSRDGGAWTGELFFGEGSRLTVL.

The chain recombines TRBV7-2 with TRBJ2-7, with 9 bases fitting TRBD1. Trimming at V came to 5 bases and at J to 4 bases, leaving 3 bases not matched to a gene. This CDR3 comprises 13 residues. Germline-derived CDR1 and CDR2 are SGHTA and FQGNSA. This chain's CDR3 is CASSKDRGYEQYF. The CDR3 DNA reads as TGTGCCAGCAGCAAGGACAGGGGTTACGAGCAGTACTTC.

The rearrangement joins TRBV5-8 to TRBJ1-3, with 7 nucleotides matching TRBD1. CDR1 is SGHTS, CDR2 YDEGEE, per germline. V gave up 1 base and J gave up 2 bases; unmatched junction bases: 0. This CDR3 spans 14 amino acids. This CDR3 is CASSLRGPGNTIYF. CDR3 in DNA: TGTGCCAGCAGCTTGAGGGGGCCTGGAAACACCATATATTTT. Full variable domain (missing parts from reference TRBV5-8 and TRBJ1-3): EAGVTQSPTHLIKTRGQQATLRCSPISGHTSVYWYQQALGLGLQFLLWYDEGEERNRGNFPPRFSGRQFPNYSSELNVNALELEDSALYLCASSLRGPGNTIYFGEGSWLTVV.

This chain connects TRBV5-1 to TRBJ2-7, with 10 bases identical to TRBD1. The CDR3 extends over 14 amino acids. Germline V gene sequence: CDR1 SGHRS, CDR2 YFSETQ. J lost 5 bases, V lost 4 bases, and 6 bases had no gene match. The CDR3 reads CASSRDRGWDEQYF. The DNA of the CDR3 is TGCGCCAGCAGCCGGGACAGGGGCTGGGACGAGCAGTACTTC. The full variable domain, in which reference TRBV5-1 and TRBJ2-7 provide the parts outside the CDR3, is KAGVTQTPRYLIKTRGQQVTLSCSPISGHRSVSWYQQTPGQGLQFLFEYFSETQRNKGNFPGRFSGRQFSNSRSEMNVSTLELGDSALYLCASSRDRGWDEQYFGPGTRLTVT.

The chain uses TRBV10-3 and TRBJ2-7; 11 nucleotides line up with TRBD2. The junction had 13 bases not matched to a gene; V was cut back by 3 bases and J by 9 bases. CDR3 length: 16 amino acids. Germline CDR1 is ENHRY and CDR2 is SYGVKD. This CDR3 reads CAISDPGTSGPKWQYF. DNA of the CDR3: TGTGCCATCAGTGACCCCGGGACTAGCGGTCCTAAGTGGCAGTACTTC.

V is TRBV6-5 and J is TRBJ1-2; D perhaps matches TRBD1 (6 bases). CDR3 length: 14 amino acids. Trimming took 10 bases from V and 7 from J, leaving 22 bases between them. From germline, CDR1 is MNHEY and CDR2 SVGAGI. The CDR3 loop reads CATPRGAGAFGYTF. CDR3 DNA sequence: TGTGCCACCCCCCGAGGGGCAGGGGCGTTTGGCTACACCTTC.

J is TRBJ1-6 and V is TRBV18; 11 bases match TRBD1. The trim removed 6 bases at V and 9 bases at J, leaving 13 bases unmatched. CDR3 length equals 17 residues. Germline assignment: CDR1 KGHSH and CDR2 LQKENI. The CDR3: CASSRWTGGAQGSPLHF. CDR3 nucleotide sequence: TGTGCCAGCTCTCGATGGACAGGGGGCGCCCAGGGTTCACCCCTCCACTTT.

CDR3 amino acids: CASSLRGDTQYF. The CDR3 DNA sequence: TGTGCCAGCAGCCTAAGAGGGGATACGCAGTATTTT. The chain uses TRBV6-5 and TRBJ2-3; TRBD2 is a possible D gene (5 bases). Trimming removed 6 bases from V and 6 bases from J, with 10 bases in between. Germline CDR1 and CDR2: MNHEY and SVGAGI. The CDR3 has 12 residues.

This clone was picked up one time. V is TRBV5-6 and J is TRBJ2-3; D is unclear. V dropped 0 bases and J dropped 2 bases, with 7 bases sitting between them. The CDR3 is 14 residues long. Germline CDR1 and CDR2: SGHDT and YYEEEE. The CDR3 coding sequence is TGTGCCAGCAGCTTGGTAATAGTCACAGATACGCAGTATTTT. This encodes CASSLVIVTDTQYF.

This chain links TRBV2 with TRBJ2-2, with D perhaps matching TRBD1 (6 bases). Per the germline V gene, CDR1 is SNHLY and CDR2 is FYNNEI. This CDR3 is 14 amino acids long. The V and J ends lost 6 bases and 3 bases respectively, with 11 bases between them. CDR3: CASRGARDTGELFF. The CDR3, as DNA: TGTGCCAGCAGGGGGGCCCGGGACACCGGGGAGCTGTTTTTT. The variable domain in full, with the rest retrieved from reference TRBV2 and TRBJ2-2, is EPEVTQTPSHQVTQMGQEVILRCVPISNHLYFYWYRQILGQKVEFLVSFYNNEISEKSEIFDDQFSVERPDGSNFTLKIRSTKLEDSAMYFCASRGARDTGELFFGEGSRLTVL.

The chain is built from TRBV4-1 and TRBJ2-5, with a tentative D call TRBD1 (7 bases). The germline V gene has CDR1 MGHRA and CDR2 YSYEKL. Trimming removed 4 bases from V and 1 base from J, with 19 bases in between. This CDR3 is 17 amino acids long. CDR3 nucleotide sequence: TGCGCCAGCAGCCTCGTCGCCCGGCAGGGGGGCCAAGAGACCCAGTACTTC. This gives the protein CASSLVARQGGQETQYF.

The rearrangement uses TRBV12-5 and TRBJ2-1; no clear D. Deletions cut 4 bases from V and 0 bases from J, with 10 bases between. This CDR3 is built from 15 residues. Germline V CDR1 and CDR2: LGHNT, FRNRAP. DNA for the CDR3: TGTGCTAGTGGTTCAGGCCATAGCTCCTACAATGAGCAGTTCTTC. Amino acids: CASGSGHSSYNEQFF.

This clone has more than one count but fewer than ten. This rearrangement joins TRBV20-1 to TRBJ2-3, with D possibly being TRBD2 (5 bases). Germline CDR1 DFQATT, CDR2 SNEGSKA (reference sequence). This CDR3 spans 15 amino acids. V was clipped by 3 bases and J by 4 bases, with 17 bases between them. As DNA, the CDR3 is TGCAGTGCTAGTAGTCCCGACCGGGGTTCAGATACGCAGTATTTT. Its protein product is CSASSPDRGSDTQYF.

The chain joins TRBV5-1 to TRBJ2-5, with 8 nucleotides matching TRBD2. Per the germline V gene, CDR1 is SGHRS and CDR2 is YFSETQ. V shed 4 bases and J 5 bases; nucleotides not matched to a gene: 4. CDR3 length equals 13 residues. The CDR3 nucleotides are TGCGCCAGCAGCCGGGGGGGCGGCGAGACCCAGTACTTC. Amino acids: CASSRGGGETQYF. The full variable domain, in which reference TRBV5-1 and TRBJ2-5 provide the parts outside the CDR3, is KAGVTQTPRYLIKTRGQQVTLSCSPISGHRSVSWYQQTPGQGLQFLFEYFSETQRNKGNFPGRFSGRQFSNSRSEMNVSTLELGDSALYLCASSRGGGETQYFGPGTRLLVL.

CDR3 in DNA: TGTGCCAGCAGTGAGGGACTAGCGTTTTCCGGGGAGCTGTTTTTT. This translates into CASSEGLAFSGELFF. The chain couples TRBV2 to TRBJ2-2, with 10 bases aligning to TRBD2. Germline V gene sequence: CDR1 SNHLY, CDR2 FYNNEI. V lost 3 bases, J lost 6 bases, and 4 bases stayed unmatched. CDR3 length: 15 residues.

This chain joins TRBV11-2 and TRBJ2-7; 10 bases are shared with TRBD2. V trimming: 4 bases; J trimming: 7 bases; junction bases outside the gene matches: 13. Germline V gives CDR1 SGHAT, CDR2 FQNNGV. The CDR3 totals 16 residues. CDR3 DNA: TGTGCCAGCAGCTATGCTAGCGGGGGACCTATAGGGGAGCAGTACTTC. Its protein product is CASSYASGGPIGEQYF.

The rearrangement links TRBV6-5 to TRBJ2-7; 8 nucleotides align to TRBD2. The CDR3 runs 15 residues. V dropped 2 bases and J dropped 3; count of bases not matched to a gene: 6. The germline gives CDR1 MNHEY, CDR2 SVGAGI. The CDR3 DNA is TGTGCCAGCAGTTACAGGAGCGGGAGTTTCTACGAGCAGTACTTC. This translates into CASSYRSGSFYEQYF.

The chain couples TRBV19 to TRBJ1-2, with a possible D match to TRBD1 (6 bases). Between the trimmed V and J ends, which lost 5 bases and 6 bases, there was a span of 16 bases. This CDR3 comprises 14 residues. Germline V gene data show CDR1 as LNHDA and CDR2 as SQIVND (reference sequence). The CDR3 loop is CASSLNGQFDGYTF. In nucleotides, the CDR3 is TGTGCCAGTAGTCTAAACGGACAGTTTGATGGCTACACCTTC. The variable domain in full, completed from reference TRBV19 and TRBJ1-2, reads DGGITQSPKYLFRKEGQNVTLSCEQNLNHDAMYWYRQDPGQGLRLIYYSQIVNDFQKGDIAEGYSVSREKKESFPLTVTSAQKNPTAFYLCASSLNGQFDGYTFGSGTRLTVV.

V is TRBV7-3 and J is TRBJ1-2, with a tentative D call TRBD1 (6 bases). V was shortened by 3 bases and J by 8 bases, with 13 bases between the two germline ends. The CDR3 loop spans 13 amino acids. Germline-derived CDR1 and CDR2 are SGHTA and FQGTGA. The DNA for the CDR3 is TGTGCCAGCAGCTTTTTACAGGGATGGGGCTACACCTTC. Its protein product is CASSFLQGWGYTF.

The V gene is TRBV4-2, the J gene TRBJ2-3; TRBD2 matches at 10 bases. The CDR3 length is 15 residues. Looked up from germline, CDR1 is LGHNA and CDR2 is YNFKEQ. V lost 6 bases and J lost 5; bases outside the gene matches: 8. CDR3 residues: CASSPSGSSQDTQYF. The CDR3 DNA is TGTGCCAGCAGTCCTAGCGGGAGTTCACAAGATACGCAGTATTTT.

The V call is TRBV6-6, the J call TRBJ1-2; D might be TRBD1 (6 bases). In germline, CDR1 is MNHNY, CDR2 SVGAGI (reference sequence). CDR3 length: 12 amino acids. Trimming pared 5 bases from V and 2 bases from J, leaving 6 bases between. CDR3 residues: CASSTGNYGYTF. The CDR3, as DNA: TGTGCCAGCAGTACAGGGAACTATGGCTACACCTTC.

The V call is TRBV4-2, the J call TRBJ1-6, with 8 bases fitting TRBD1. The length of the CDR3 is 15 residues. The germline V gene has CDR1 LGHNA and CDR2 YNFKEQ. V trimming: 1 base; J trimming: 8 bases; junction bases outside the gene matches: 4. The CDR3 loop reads CASSQGDRTDSPLHF. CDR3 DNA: TGTGCCAGCAGCCAAGGGGACAGGACGGATTCACCCCTCCACTTT.

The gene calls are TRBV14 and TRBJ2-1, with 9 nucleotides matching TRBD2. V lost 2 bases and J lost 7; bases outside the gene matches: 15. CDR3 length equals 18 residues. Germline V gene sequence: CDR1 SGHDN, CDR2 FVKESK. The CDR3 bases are TGTGCCAGCAGCCAATTCAAGGGCGGGGGGGCCCAAGTAAATGAGCAGTTCTTC. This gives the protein CASSQFKGGGAQVNEQFF.

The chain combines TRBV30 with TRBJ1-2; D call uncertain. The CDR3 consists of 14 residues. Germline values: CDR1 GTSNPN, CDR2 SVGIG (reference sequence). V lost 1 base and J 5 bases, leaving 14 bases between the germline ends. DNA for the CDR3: TGTGCCTGGAGTGGGGCACGAACCTCGTATGGCTACACCTTC. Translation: CAWSGARTSYGYTF. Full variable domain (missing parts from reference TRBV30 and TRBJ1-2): SQTIHQWPATLVQPVGSPLSLECTVEGTSNPNLYWYRQAAGRGLQLLFYSVGIGQISSEVPQNLSASRPQDRQFILSSKKLLLSDSGFYLCAWSGARTSYGYTFGSGTRLTVV.

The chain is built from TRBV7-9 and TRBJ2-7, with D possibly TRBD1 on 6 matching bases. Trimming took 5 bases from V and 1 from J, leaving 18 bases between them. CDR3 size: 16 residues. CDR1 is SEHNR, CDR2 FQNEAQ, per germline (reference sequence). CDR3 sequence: CASSGERTVGSYEQYF. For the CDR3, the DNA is TGTGCCAGCAGCGGAGAGCGGACAGTAGGTTCCTACGAGCAGTACTTC.

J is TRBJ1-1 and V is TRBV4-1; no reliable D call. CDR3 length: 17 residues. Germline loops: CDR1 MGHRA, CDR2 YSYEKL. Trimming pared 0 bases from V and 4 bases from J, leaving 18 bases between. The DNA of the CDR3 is TGCGCCAGCAGCCAAGAGAGTCTGGGTGCGGTTTCCACTGAAGCTTTCTTT. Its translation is CASSQESLGAVSTEAFF.

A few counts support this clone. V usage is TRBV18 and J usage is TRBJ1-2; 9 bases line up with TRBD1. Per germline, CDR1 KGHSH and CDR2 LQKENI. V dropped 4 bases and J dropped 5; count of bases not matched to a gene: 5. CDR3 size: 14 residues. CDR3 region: CASSQEQGAYGYTF. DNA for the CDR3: TGTGCCAGCTCACAGGAACAGGGGGCGTATGGCTACACCTTC.